Below are 22 T cell receptor beta chains sequenced from a single sample in a study of T cells in Graves' hyperthyroidism and ophthalmopathy. Amplified regions were TCR beta CDR3 sequences from RNA transcripts. With the HTBI primer set, the TCR CDR3 went through a first round of RT-PCR. TCRdb recomputed calls from the multiplex PCR reads with MiXCR, one row per CDR3 protein. Here the sample spans approximately 500,000 distinct CDR3 sequences, roughly 50% being singletons. Sequencing input: peripheral blood or thyroid tissue (not recorded which). The source of these receptors is a woman aged 18-29 years with Graves' hyperthyroidism.

The chain recombines TRBV7-3 with TRBJ2-5; tentatively, D is TRBD1 or TRBD2 (6 bases each). V was pared by 5 bases and J by 5 bases, with 15 bases between. The CDR3 sequence is 14 residues long. CDR1 is SGHTA and CDR2 is FQGTGA in the germline V gene. The CDR3 bases are TGTGCCAGCAGCCTCCGCGGAGGGGGGGAGACCCAGTACTTC. Its protein product is CASSLRGGGETQYF.

With respect to this clonotype: The junction shows a germline mismatch at one end, possibly a read error. The V and J genes are TRBV13 and TRBJ2-2; D is possibly TRBD2 (6 bases). Per the germline V gene, CDR1 is PRHDT and CDR2 is FYEKMQ (reference sequence). The CDR3 is 15 amino acids. CDR3 amino acids: CAIPELAENTGELSW. CDR3 DNA sequence: TGTGCCATCCCGGAATTAGCGGAGAACACCGGGGAGCTGTCTTGG.

The sample holds many counts of this clonotype. V is TRBV2 and J is TRBJ1-5, with D unclear. Germline-derived CDR1 and CDR2 are SNHLY and FYNNEI. V was trimmed by 4 bases and J by 5 bases, leaving 12 bases between them. The CDR3 is 14 residues long. CDR3 bases: TGTGCCAGCAGTGTTCGATGGGGTGATCAGCCCCAGCATTTT. Its protein product is CASSVRWGDQPQHF. Combining the CDR3 with reference TRBV2 and TRBJ1-5 gives the whole variable domain EPEVTQTPSHQVTQMGQEVILRCVPISNHLYFYWYRQILGQKVEFLVSFYNNEISEKSEIFDDQFSVERPDGSNFTLKIRSTKLEDSAMYFCASSVRWGDQPQHFGDGTRLSIL.

This chain links TRBV6-1 with TRBJ2-7; D uncertain. CDR3 length: 14 amino acids. Germline V lookup: CDR1 MNHNS, CDR2 SASEGT. V was clipped by 5 bases and J by 6 bases, with 17 bases between them. The CDR3 loop is CASSSTPAVGEQYF. The CDR3, as DNA: TGTGCCAGCAGTTCTACGCCGGCGGTTGGCGAGCAGTACTTC.

J is TRBJ1-1 and V is TRBV29-1; D gene ambiguous. V lost 6 bases and J 5 bases, leaving 13 bases between the germline ends. Looked up from germline, CDR1 is SQVTM and CDR2 is ANQGSEA. The CDR3 has 12 amino acids. The CDR3 nucleotides read TGCAGCGTGGCCCTGGGAGGGACTGAAGCTTTCTTT. It codes for CSVALGGTEAFF.

This clonotype was detected many times. V and J are TRBV20-1 and TRBJ2-7, with 9 bases aligning to TRBD1. Germline CDR1 DFQATT, CDR2 SNEGSKA (reference sequence). The CDR3 length is 14 residues. The trim removed 1 base at V and 3 bases at J, leaving 4 bases unmatched. CDR3 in DNA: TGCAGTGCTAGAGGGACAGGGGACGTCTACGAGCAGTACTTC. Translated: CSARGTGDVYEQYF.

This clonotype was recorded a few times. The V and J genes are TRBV11-2 and TRBJ2-2; either TRBD1 or TRBD2 may supply D (5 bases each). This CDR3 region has 15 residues. Per germline, CDR1 SGHAT and CDR2 FQNNGV. V lost 6 bases and J 7 bases, leaving 18 bases between the germline ends. The CDR3 bases are TGTGCCAGCAGGGCGGCCATCGGGGACGGCGGGGAGCTGTTTTTT. It specifies CASRAAIGDGGELFF.

As to this clonotype: One end of the junction is discordant with germline, which a read error may explain. J is TRBJ2-1 and V is TRBV7-3; 15 bases fit TRBD2. Germline V lookup: CDR1 SGHTA, CDR2 FQGTGA. This CDR3 is 17 amino acids long. The CDR3 protein is CASSQVGLAGGPSEQFF. As DNA, the CDR3 is TGCGCCAGCAGCCAAGTCGGACTAGCGGGAGGGCCAAGTGAGCAGTTCTTC.

A few counts support this clonotype. A junction end diverges from the germline sequence, so it may reflect a read error. This chain connects TRBV6-1 to TRBJ1-2, with D perhaps TRBD1 (6 bases). In germline, CDR1 is MNHNS, CDR2 SASEGT. The length of the CDR3 is 13 residues. In DNA, the CDR3 is TGTGTCAGCAGTGGGCAAGGGGGATATGGCTACACCTTC. Its protein is CVSSGQGGYGYTF.

This clonotype was seen at least ten times. V gene TRBV6-6 combines with J gene TRBJ1-2; D gene uncertain. V dropped 2 bases and J dropped 5 bases, with 6 bases sitting between them. Germline V CDR1 and CDR2: MNHNY, SVGAGI (reference sequence). This CDR3 spans 12 amino acids. The CDR3 DNA is TGTGCCAGCAGTTACACGGGGTATGGCTACACCTTC. The encoded protein is CASSYTGYGYTF.

In this sample, this clonotype turned up many times. V is TRBV20-1 and J is TRBJ1-4; D remains unclear. From germline, CDR1 is DFQATT and CDR2 SNEGSKA (reference sequence). Trimming removed 6 bases at V and 8 bases at J, with 10 bases between. The CDR3 sequence is 11 residues long. This CDR3 reads CSAGPKEKLFF. DNA of the CDR3: TGCAGTGCCGGACCCAAGGAAAAACTGTTTTTT.

There are many counts of this clonotype. This chain links TRBV2 with TRBJ1-2, with D perhaps matching TRBD1 (5 bases). This CDR3 has 12 residues. The germline V and J ends were trimmed by 8 bases and 4 bases, with 11 bases remaining between them. Per the germline V gene, CDR1 is SNHLY and CDR2 is FYNNEI. CDR3 in DNA: TGTGCCAGCCGGACACTCCTCTATGGCTACACCTTC. Residues: CASRTLLYGYTF.

The chain recombines TRBV7-2 with TRBJ2-5; 8 nucleotides align to TRBD2. Germline V gene sequence: CDR1 SGHTA, CDR2 FQGNSA. CDR3 length: 14 amino acids. V trimming: 6 bases; J trimming: 11 bases; junction bases outside the gene matches: 14. CDR3 nucleotides: TGTGCCAGCAGGAGCGGGAGAAGCACGGATACGCAGTACTTC. Protein sequence: CASRSGRSTDTQYF.

This clonotype was recorded many times. The chain uses TRBV12-3 or TRBV12-4 and TRBJ1-5, with no clear D. The CDR3 has 13 amino acids. V was trimmed by 6 bases and J by 4 bases, leaving 10 bases between them. The CDR3 DNA sequence: TGTGCCAGCAGCCTCCGGGCAAATCAGCCCCAGCATTTT. Protein product: CASSLRANQPQHF.

The V gene is TRBV5-6, the J gene TRBJ1-1; possible D gene TRBD1, 5 bases. CDR1 and CDR2 (germline): SGHDT, YYEEEE. CDR3 length: 14 residues. Trimming cost V 2 bases and J 3 bases, with 11 bases left between them. Here the CDR3 DNA reads TGTGCCAGCAGCTTTGGGGGAGGGGACACTGAAGCTTTCTTT. This codes for CASSFGGGDTEAFF.

The table lists this clonotype with many counts. This rearrangement joins TRBV20-1 to TRBJ1-2, with a possible D match to TRBD1 (5 bases). CDR3 length equals 15 residues. Trimming removed 0 bases at V and 8 bases at J, with 19 bases between. Per the germline V gene, CDR1 is DFQATT and CDR2 is SNEGSKA (reference sequence). CDR3 in DNA: TGCAGTGCTAGAGATCTTGGAGGACCCAGGGAGGGCTACACCTTC. This sequence encodes CSARDLGGPREGYTF.

This clonotype was recorded at least ten times. V usage is TRBV24-1 and J usage is TRBJ2-2; D might be TRBD2 (6 bases). CDR1 is KGHDR and CDR2 is SFDVKD in the germline V gene. Trimming left V 3 bases short and J 7 bases short, with 20 bases between. CDR3 length: 17 residues. This CDR3 reads CATSDTLPGPGDGELFF. In nucleotides, the CDR3 is TGTGCCACCAGTGATACCCTGCCGGGCCCGGGGGACGGGGAGCTGTTTTTT.

CDR3 nucleotides: TGTGCCAGCAGCATCGGGATCAGCTCCTACGAGCAGTACTTC. This encodes CASSIGISSYEQYF. The chain employs TRBV7-2 and TRBJ2-7, with D maybe TRBD2 (5 bases). The CDR3 totals 14 residues. Germline-derived CDR1 and CDR2 are SGHTA and FQGNSA. The germline V and J ends were trimmed by 5 bases and 0 bases, with 11 bases remaining between them.

This clonotype was observed a few times. This may come from a read error, since a much larger clone is one base off. The chain joins TRBV7-2 to TRBJ2-7; TRBD2 matches at 9 bases. The CDR3 is made up of 17 amino acids. CDR1 and CDR2 from the germline V gene are SGHTA and FQGNSA. V lost 1 base and J lost 9; bases outside the gene matches: 16. The CDR3: CASSLGFAREGRRGQYF. The CDR3 DNA follows: TGTGCCAGCAGCTTAGGGTTTGCGCGGGAGGGCCGACGCGGGCAGTACTTC.

The chain couples TRBV7-3 to TRBJ1-5; perhaps TRBD1 as D (5 bases). Looked up from germline, CDR1 is SGHTA and CDR2 is FQGTGA. Trimming stripped 5 bases from V and 16 bases from J, with 15 bases between. This CDR3 is built from 11 residues. CDR3 in DNA: TGTGCCAGCAGCCCCCGAGGGGTAGTACATTTT. Residues: CASSPRGVVHF.

The chain joins TRBV5-8 to TRBJ2-3; the match to TRBD1 covers 7 bases. Germline CDR1 reads SGHTS; CDR2 reads YDEGEE. The CDR3 totals 16 residues. V was pared by 4 bases and J by 6 bases, with 14 bases of the junction left unmatched. The CDR3 DNA sequence: TGTGCCAGCAGCCAAGGCCCGGGACAGCTTTTGGATACGCAGTATTTT. It is translated as CASSQGPGQLLDTQYF.

This clonotype was seen ten or more times. J is TRBJ2-7 and V is TRBV10-2, with 8 bases that match TRBD1. This CDR3 is 12 amino acids long. The germline V gene has CDR1 WSHSY and CDR2 SAAADI. The trim removed 6 bases at V and 7 bases at J, leaving 5 bases unmatched. In DNA, the CDR3 is TGCGCCAGCAGGGACAGGGTACTTGAGCAGTACTTC. Translated, it gives CASRDRVLEQYF.